This TCR beta chain appears in the sequencing data of a study of T cell repertoires in cytomegalovirus infection. Concerning this clonotype itself: What it binds is unknown.

Trimming took off 1 base at V and 2 bases at J, with 12 bases between the two ends. This CDR3 region has 15 residues. Looked up from germline, CDR1 is MGHRA and CDR2 is YSYEKL. Each CDR3 protein gets one entry after TCRdb re-called the reads with MiXCR. The sample includes roughly 120,000 distinct CDR3 sequences, 32% of them seen just once. Sample: CD8+ T cells from cultured PBMCs, taken from culture after CMV antigen stimulation. The genes are TRBV4-1 and TRBJ2-7; perhaps TRBD1 as D (5 bases). The clonotype originates from a human donor in good health (CMV status not recorded). Some clones in this sample may be carry-over from other donors' samples. CDR3 protein: CASSQGVGRAYEQYF. In DNA, the CDR3 is TGCGCCAGCAGCCAAGGAGTGGGCAGGGCCTACGAGCAGTACTTC.